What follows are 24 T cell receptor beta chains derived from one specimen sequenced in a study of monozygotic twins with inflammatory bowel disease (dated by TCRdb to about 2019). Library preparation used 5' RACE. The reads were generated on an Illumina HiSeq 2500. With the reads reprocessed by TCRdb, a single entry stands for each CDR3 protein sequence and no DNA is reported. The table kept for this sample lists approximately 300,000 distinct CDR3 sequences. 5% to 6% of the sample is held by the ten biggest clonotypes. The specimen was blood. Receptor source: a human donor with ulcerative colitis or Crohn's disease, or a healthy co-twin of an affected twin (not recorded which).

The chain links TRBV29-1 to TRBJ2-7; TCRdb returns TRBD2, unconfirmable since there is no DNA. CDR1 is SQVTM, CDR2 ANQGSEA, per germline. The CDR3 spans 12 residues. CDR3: CSASGRGYEQYF.

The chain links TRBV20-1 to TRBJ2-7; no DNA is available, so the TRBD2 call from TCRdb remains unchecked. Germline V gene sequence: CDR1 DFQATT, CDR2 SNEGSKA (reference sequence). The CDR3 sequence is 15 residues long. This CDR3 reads CSALTAGESSHEQYF.

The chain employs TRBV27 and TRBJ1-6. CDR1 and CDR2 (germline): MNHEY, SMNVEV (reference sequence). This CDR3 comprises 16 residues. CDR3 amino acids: CASSLATGVYNSPLHF.

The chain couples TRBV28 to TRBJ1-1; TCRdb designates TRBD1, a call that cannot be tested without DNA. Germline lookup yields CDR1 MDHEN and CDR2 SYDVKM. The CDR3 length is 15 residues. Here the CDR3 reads CASSFFGTGNTEAFF.

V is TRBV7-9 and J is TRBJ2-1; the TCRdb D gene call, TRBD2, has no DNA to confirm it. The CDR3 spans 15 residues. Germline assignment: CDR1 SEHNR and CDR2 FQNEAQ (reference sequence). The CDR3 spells CASSPFLVASYEQFF.

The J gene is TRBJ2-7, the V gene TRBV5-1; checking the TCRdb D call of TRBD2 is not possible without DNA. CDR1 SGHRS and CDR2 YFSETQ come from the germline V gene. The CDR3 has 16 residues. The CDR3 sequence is CASSFDSGLRTYEQYF.

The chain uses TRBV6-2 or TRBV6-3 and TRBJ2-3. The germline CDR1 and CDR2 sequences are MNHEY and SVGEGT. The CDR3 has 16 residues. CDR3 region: CASKDNGFASTDTQYF.

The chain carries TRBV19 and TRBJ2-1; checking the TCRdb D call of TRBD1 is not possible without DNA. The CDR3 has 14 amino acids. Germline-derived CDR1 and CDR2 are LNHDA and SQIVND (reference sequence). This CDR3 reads CASSRNRAYNEQFF. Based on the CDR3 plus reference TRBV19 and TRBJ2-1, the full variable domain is DGGITQSPKYLFRKEGQNVTLSCEQNLNHDAMYWYRQDPGQGLRLIYYSQIVNDFQKGDIAEGYSVSREKKESFPLTVTSAQKNPTAFYLCASSRNRAYNEQFFGPGTRLTVL.

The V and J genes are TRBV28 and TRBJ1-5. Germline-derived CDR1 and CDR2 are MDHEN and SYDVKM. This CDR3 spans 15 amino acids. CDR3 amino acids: CASSFLIQGNQPQHF.

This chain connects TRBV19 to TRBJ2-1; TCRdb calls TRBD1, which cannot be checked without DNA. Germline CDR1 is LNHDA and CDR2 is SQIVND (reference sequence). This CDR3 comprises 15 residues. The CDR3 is CASKDAGSFYNEQFF.

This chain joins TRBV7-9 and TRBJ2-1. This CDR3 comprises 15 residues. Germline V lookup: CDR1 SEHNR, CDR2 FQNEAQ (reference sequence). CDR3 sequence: CASSLLSNSYNEQFF. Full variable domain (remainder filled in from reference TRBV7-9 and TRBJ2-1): DTGVSQNPRHKITKRGQNVTFRCDPISEHNRLYWYRQTLGQGPEFLTYFQNEAQLEKSRLLSDRFSAERPKGSFSTLEIQRTEQGDSAMYLCASSLLSNSYNEQFFGPGTRLTVL.

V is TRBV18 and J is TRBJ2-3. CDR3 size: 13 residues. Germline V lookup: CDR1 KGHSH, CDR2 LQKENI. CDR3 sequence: CATMERATDTQYF.

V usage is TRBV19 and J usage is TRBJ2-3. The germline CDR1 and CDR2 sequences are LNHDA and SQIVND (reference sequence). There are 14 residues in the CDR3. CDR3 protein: CASSRGTSTDTQYF. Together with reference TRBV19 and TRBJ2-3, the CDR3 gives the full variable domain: DGGITQSPKYLFRKEGQNVTLSCEQNLNHDAMYWYRQDPGQGLRLIYYSQIVNDFQKGDIAEGYSVSREKKESFPLTVTSAQKNPTAFYLCASSRGTSTDTQYFGPGTRLTVL.

CDR3: CASSLQDFYGYTF. J is TRBJ1-2 and V is TRBV7-2. The CDR3 is made up of 13 amino acids. Germline V CDR1 and CDR2: SGHTA, FQGNSA.

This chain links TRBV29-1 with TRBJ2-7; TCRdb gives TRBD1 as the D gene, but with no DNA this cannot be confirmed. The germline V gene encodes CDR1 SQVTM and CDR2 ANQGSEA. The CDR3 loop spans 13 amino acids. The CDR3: CSVRGLEVHEQYF.

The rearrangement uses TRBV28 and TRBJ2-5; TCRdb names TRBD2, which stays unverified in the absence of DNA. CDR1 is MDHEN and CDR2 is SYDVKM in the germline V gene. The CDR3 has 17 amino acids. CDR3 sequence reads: CASSMGAAGRAGETQYF.

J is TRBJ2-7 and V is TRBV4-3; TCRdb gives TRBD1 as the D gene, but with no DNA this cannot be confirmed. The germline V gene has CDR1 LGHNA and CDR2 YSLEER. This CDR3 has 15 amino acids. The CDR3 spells CASSQDRGSIYEQYF.

This CDR3 is CSALLGAGSTDTQYF. V is TRBV20-1 and J is TRBJ2-3; the TCRdb D gene call, TRBD2, has no DNA to confirm it. The germline CDR1 and CDR2 sequences are DFQATT and SNEGSKA (reference sequence). CDR3 length: 15 amino acids.

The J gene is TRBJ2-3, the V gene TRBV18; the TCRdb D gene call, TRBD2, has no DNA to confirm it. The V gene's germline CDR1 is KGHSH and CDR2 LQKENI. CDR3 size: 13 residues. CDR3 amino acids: CASSPSAPDTQYF.

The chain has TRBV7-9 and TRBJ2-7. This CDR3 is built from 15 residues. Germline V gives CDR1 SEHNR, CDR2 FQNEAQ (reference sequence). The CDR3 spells CASRRSGKDLYEQYF.

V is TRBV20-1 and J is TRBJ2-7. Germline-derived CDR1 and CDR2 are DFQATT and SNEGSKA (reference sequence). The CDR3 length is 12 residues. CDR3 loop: CSASVGTYEQYF.

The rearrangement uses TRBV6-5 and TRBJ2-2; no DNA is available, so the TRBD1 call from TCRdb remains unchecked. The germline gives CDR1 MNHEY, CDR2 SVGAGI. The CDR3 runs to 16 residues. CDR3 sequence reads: CASSYAGTVNTGELFF.

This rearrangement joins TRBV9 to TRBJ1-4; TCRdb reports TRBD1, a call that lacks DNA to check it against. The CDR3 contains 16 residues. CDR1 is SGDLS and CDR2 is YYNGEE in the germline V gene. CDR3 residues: CASSAGTGVTNEKLFF.

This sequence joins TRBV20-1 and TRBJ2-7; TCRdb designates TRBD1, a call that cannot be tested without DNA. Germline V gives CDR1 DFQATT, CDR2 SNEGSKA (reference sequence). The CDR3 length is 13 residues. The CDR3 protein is CSAVRSGSYEQYF.